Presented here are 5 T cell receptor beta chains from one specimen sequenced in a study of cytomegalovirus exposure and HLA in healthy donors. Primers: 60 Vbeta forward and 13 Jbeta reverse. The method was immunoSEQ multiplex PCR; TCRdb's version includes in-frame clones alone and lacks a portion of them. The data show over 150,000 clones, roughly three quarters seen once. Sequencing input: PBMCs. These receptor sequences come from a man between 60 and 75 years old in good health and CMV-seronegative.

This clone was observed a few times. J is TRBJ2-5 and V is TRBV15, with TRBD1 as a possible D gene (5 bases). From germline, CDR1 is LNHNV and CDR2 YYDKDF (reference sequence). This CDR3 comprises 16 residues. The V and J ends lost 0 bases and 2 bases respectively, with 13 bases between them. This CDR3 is CATSRDWSSGQETQYF. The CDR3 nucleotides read TGTGCCACCAGCAGAGATTGGTCATCAGGGCAAGAGACCCAGTACTTC.

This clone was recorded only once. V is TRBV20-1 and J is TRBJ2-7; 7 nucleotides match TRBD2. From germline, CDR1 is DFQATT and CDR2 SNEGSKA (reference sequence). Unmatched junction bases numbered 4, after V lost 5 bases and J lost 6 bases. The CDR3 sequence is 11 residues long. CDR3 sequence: CSAAPGGEQYF. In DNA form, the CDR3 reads TGCAGTGCTGCGCCGGGGGGCGAGCAGTACTTC.

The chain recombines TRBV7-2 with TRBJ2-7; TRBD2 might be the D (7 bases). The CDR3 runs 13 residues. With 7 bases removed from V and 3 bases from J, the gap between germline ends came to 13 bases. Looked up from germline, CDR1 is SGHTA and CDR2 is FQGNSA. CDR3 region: CASNPGGLYEQYF. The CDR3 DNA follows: TGTGCCAGCAACCCCGGGGGGCTCTACGAGCAGTACTTC.

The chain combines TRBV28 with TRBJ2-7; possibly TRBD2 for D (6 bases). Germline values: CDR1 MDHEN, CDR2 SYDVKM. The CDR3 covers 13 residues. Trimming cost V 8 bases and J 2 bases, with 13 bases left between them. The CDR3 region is CASGRDLPYEQYF. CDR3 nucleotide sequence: TGTGCCAGCGGGCGGGATCTTCCCTACGAGCAGTACTTC. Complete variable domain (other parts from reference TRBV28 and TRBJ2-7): DVKVTQSSRYLVKRTGEKVFLECVQDMDHENMFWYRQDPGLGLRLIYFSYDVKMKEKGDIPEGYSVSREKKERFSLILESASTNQTSMYLCASGRDLPYEQYFGPGTRLTVT.

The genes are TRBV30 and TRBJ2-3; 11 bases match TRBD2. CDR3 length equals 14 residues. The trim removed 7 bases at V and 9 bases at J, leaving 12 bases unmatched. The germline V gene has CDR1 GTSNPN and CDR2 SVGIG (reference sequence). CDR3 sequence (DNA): TGTGCCTTGAATTTAGCGGGGGGGCCTCCGACGCAGTATTTT. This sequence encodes CALNLAGGPPTQYF.